This entry concerns a single T cell receptor beta chain. Its matching antigen is unknown. This entry comes from a study of CD8 T cells in ankylosing spondylitis. Findings and caveats of the study: In ankylosing spondylitis blood, a motif of roughly eight highly homologous TCR beta variants appeared characteristic. Previously reported in reactive arthritis synovial fluid and blood were some of the motif variants.

Germline V gene lookup returns CDR1 SGHAT and CDR2 FQNNGV. V was pared by 5 bases and J by 2 bases, with 17 bases between. The CDR3 length is 16 residues. TCRdb processed the 5' RACE reads anew with MiXCR; each CDR3 protein has one entry. The sample lists some 330,000 distinct CDR3 sequences, 8% occurring once. This clonotype was obtained from a male donor with ankylosing spondylitis. The source material was blood, either unsorted or a sorted T cell fraction (not recorded which). The genes are TRBV11-2 and TRBJ2-3; D uncertain. The CDR3 region has the DNA TGTGCCAGCAGCACCGAGACCGTTCCCCACACAGATACGCAGTATTTT. Its protein is CASSTETVPHTDTQYF.